This entry describes one TCR beta chain. There is no known antigen for this receptor. Per-base qualities were not stored, and no clone one base away is much larger. These data originate in a study of control samples from healthy donors and cancer patients (dated by TCRdb to about 2020). Receptor amplification or capture employed the immunoSEQ multiplex PCR assay. The immuneACCESS repertoire file appears here via TCRdb, limited to in-frame rearrangements. These files lack a portion of the clones; in checked studies, under half of the deficit traces to unresolved V genes, and the cause of the others is not known. For this sample there are tens of thousands of clones; 90% to 95% appear just once. The ten largest make up more than 15% of the sample. The sequence derives from a man aged 25 to 45 in good health. The specimen sequenced was blood.

The nucleotide sequence is given as TGTGCCAGCTCATCCCCTAGCACAGATACGCAGTATTTT. The encoded protein is CASSSPSTDTQYF. This receptor chain uses TRBV18 and TRBJ2-3; the D gene cannot be named for sure. The V and J ends are trimmed by 5 bases and 0 bases, leaving 6 bases between them. CDR1 KGHSH and CDR2 LQKENI are derived from the germline V gene. The CDR3 measures 13 amino acids from cysteine to phenylalanine. Just CDR3 DNA is preserved here, 39 bases in frame from base 1.